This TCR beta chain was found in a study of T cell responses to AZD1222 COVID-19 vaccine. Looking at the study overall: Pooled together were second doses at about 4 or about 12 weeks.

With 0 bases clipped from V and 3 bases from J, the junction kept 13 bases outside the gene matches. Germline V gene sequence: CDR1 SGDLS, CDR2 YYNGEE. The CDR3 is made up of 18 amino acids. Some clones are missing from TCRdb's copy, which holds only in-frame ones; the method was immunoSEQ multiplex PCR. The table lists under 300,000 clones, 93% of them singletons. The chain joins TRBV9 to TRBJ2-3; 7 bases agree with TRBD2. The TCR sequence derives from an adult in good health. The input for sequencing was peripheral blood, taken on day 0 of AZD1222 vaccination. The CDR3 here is CASSVATASGGGTDTQYF. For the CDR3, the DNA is TGTGCCAGCAGCGTAGCTACCGCTAGCGGAGGAGGTACAGATACGCAGTATTTT. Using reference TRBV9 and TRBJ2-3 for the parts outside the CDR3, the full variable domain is DSGVTQTPKHLITATGQRVTLRCSPRSGDLSVYWYQQSLDQGLQFLIQYYNGEERAKGNILERFSAQQFPDLHSELNLSSLELGDSALYFCASSVATASGGGTDTQYFGPGTRLTVL.